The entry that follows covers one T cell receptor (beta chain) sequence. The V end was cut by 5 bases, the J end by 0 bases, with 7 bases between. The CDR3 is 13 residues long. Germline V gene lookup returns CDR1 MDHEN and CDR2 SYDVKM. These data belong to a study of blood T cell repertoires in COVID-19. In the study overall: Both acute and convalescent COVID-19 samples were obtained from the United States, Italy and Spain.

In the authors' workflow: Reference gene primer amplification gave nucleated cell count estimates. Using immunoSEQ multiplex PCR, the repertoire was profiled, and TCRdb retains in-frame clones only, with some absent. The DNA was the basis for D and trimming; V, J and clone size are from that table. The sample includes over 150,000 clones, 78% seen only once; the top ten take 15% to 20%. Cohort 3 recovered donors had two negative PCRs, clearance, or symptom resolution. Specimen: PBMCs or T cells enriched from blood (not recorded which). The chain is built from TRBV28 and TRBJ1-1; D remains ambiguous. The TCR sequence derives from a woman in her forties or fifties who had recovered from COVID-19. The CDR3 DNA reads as TGTGCCAGCAGTGTGAGGATGAACACTGAAGCTTTCTTT. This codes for CASSVRMNTEAFF.